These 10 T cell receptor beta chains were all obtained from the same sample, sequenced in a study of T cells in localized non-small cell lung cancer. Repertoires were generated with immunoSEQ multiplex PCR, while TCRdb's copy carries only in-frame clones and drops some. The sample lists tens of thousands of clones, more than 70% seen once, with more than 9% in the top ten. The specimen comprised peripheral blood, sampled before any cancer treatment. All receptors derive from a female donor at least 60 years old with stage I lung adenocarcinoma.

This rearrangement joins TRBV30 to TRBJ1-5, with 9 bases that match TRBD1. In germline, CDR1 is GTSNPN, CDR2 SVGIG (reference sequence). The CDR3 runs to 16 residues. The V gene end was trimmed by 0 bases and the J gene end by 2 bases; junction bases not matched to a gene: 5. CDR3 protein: CAWSVGTGWGNQPQHF. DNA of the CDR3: TGTGCCTGGAGTGTTGGGACAGGGTGGGGCAATCAGCCCCAGCATTTT. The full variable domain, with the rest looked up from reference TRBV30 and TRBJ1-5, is SQTIHQWPATLVQPVGSPLSLECTVEGTSNPNLYWYRQAAGRGLQLLFYSVGIGQISSEVPQNLSASRPQDRQFILSSKKLLLSDSGFYLCAWSVGTGWGNQPQHFGDGTRLSIL.

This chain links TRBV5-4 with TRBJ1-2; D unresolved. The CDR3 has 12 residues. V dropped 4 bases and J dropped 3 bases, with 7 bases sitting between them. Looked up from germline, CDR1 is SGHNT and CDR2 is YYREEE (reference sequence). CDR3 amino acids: CASSTEDYGYTF. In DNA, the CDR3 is TGTGCCAGCAGCACAGAAGACTATGGCTACACCTTC. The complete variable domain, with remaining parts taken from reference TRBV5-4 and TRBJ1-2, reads ETGVTQSPTHLIKTRGQQVTLRCSSQSGHNTVSWYQQALGQGPQFIFQYYREEENGRGNFPPRFSGLQFPNYSSELNVNALELDDSALYLCASSTEDYGYTFGSGTRLTVV.

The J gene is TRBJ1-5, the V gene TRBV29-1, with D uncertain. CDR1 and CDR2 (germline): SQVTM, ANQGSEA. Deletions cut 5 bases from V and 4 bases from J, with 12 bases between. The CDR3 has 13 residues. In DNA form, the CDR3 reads TGCAGCGTTCGAGGCAGTCTGAATCAGCCCCAGCATTTT. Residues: CSVRGSLNQPQHF.

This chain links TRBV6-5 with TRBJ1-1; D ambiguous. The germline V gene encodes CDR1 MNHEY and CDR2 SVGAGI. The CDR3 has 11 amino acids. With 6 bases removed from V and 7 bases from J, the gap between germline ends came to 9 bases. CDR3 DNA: TGTGCCAGCAGCTACCGGGGTGAAGCTTTCTTT. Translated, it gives CASSYRGEAFF.

The CDR3 protein is CASSIGGQGTPSQPQHF. CDR3 nucleotides: TGTGCCAGCAGCATCGGCGGACAGGGGACGCCATCTCAGCCCCAGCATTTT. The chain has TRBV21-1 and TRBJ1-5; the table assigns TRBD1, which was not confirmed against the DNA. TRBV21-1 represents a pseudogene. This CDR3 has 17 residues.

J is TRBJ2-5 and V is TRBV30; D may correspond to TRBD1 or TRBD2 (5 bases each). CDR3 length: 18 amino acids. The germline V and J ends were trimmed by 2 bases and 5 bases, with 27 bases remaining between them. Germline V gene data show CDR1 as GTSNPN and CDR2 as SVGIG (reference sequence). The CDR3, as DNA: TGTGCCTGGAGTATGGGCGTTCGAGGCAGGATAGGGGAGGAGACCCAGTACTTC. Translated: CAWSMGVRGRIGEETQYF.

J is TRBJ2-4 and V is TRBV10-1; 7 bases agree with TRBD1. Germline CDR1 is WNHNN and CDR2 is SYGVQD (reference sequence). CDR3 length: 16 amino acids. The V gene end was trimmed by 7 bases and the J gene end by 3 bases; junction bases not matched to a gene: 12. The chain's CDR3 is CASIERQGPYKNIQYF. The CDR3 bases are TGCGCCAGCATCGAGAGACAGGGCCCTTACAAAAACATTCAGTACTTC.

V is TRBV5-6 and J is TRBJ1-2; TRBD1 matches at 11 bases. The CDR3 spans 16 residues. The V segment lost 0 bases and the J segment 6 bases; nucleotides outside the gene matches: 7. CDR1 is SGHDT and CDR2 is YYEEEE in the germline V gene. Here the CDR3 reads CASSLEGTGGWNGYTF. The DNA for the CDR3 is TGTGCCAGCAGCTTGGAGGGGACAGGGGGATGGAATGGCTACACCTTC.

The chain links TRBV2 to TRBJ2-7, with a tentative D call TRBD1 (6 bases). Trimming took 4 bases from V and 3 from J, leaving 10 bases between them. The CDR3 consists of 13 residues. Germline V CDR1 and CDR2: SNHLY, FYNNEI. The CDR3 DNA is TGTGCCAGCAGTGTGGGCAGGGGCTACGAGCAGTACTTC. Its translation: CASSVGRGYEQYF.

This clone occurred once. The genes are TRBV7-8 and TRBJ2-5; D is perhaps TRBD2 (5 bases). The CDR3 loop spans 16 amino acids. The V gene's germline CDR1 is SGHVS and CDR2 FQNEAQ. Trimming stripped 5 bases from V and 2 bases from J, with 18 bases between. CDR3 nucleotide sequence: TGTGCCAGCAGCCTCACCTCGCCCGGAGGACAAGAGACCCAGTACTTC. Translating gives CASSLTSPGGQETQYF.